Detailed here is one T cell receptor beta chain. No antigen is known for it. This sample is drawn from a study of CD8+ T cells in alopecia areata. Isolated RNA was reverse transcribed into cDNA used as the sequencing template. TCRdb's copy holds only in-frame clones and misses some; the assay was immunoSEQ multiplex PCR. The repertoire holds over 150,000 clones, with more than 55% as singletons. Treatment here: oral pan-JAK inhibitor, 5-10 mg twice daily. The ends were cut back, 3 bases at V and 6 bases at J, with 11 bases in the middle. The CDR3 runs to 12 residues. The germline V gene has CDR1 SQVTM and CDR2 ANQGSEA. Notes on the study in general: Clonality in lesional scalp, especially alopecia totalis/universalis, exceeded that of normal scalp. Significant decreases in scalp clonality and expanded CD8+ clones followed tofacitinib treatment.

The rearrangement joins TRBV29-1 to TRBJ1-2, with D uncertain. The sequencing used CD4+ T cells sorted from blood, collected at week 4, from a patient treated with tofacitinib. This clonotype originated in a human donor with alopecia areata. DNA for the CDR3: TGCAGCGTTGATGGGCAGGCCCATGGCTACACCTTC. This translates into CSVDGQAHGYTF.